The present TCR beta chain was sequenced within a study of human CD8 memory T cell subsets. Study conclusions and caveats: Stem-like memory T cells and precursor exhausted T cells had repertoires whose mutual overlap was minimal.

TPEX cells were CCR7+ PD-1+ TIGIT+ early memory CD8+ T cells with exhausted-like traits. TCR beta libraries were made by UMI-labeled 5' RACE. Reanalyzing the 5' RACE reads, TCRdb keeps one entry per CDR3 protein, without DNA. The listing records thousands of distinct CDR3 sequences. In regard to this clonotype: Its antigen is not known.

The CDR3 spans 13 residues. Germline loops: CDR1 DFQATT, CDR2 SNEGSKA (reference sequence). The chain uses TRBV20-1 and TRBJ2-7; TCRdb designates TRBD1, a call that cannot be tested without DNA. The sample was CD8+ T cells from PBMCs. This TCR was recovered from a human donor in good health. Here the CDR3 reads CSARDRGTYEQYF.